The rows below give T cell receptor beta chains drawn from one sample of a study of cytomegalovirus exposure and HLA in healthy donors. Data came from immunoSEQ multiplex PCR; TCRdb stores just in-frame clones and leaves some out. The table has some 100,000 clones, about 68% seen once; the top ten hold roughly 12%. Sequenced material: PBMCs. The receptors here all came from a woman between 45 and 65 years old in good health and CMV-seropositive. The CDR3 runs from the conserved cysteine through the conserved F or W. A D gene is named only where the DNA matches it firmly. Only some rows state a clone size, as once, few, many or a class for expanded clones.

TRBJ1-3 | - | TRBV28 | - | TGTGCCAGCAGTTCCAATGGAAACACCATATATTTT | CASSSNGNTIYF
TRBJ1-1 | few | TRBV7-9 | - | TGTGCCAGCAGCTTAGGGGCGACTGAAGCTTTCTTT | CASSLGATEAFF
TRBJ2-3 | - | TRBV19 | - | TGTGCCAGTAGTGCGACTGACTCTTTGTCAGATACGCAGTATTTT | CASSATDSLSDTQYF
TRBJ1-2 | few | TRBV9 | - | TGTGCCAGCAGCGTGACTTCCTACCGGGGAGGCTATGGCTACACCTTC | CASSVTSYRGGYGYTF
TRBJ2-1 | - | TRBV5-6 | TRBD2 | TGTGCCAGCAGCTCGGTGGGGGGGGGACTCGAGAAAACCTACAATGAGCAGTTCTTC | CASSSVGGGLEKTYNEQFF
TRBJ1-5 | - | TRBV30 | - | TGTGCCTGGGCTACGTATAGCAATCAGCCCCAGCATTTT | CAWATYSNQPQHF
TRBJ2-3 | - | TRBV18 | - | TGTGCCAGCTCACCCAACACAGATACGCAGTATTTT | CASSPNTDTQYF
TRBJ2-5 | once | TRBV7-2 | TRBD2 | TGTGCCAGCAGCCCTATGACTAGCGGGAGGGTACCGCAAGAGACCCAGTACTTC | CASSPMTSGRVPQETQYF
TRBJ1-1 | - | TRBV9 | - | TGTGCCAGCAGCGTAGCTAATCGGGGGGCTGAAGCTTTCTTT | CASSVANRGAEAFF
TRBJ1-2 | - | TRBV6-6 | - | TGTGCCAGCAGTTACTCGGAGGGTAGCTATGGCTACACCTTC | CASSYSEGSYGYTF
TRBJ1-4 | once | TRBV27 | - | TGTGCCAGCAGTTTATTTGGGGTGGACAGAACATTTAATGAAAAACTGTTTTTT | CASSLFGVDRTFNEKLFF
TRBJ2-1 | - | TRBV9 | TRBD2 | TGTGCCAGCAGCGTACTCCTAGCGGGAGCCGGTGAGCAGTTCTTC | CASSVLLAGAGEQFF
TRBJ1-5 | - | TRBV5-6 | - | TGTGCCAGCAGCTCGCGGGGGGCGCAGGGCAATCAGCCCCAGCATTTT | CASSSRGAQGNQPQHF
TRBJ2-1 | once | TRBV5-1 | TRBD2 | TGCGCCAGCGGGTGGGGGACTAGCGGGGGAATGAGCTCCTACAATGAGCAGTTCTTC | CASGWGTSGGMSSYNEQFF
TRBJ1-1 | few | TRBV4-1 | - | TGCGCCAGCAGTCTACAGGGTGTAGGAACTGAAGCTTTCTTT | CASSLQGVGTEAFF
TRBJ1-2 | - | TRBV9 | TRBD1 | TGTGCCAGCAGCACGCAACAGGGGGCTGGCGGCTACACCTTC | CASSTQQGAGGYTF
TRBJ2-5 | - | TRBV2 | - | TGTGCCAGCAGCGCCGACAGGTACCAAGAGACCCAGTACTTC | CASSADRYQETQYF
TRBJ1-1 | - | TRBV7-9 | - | TGTGCCAGCGGGTGGGGGCCTCGAGCCGGGGAGTCTTTCTTT | CASGWGPRAGESFF
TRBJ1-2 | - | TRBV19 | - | TGTGCCAGTTCGAGTTGGGGGGGCTATGGCTACACCTTC | CASSSWGGYGYTF
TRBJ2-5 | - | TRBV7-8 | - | TGTGCCAGCTTACAAGTAGGACTCTCCCAAGAGACCCAGTACTTC | CASLQVGLSQETQYF
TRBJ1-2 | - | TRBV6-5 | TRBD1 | TGTGCCAGCAGTTCCCTAGGGACAGGCTCTAACTATGGCTACACCTTC | CASSSLGTGSNYGYTF
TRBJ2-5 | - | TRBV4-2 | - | TGTGCCAGCAGCCATCCCGACCCTGGGGCGACCCAGTACTTC | CASSHPDPGATQYF
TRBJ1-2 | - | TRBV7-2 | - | TGTGCCAGCAGCTTTCGACAGGATGGCTACACCTTC | CASSFRQDGYTF
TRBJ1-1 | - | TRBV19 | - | TGTGCCAGCGAAAACAGGGTGAACACTGAAGCTTTCTTT | CASENRVNTEAFF